This T cell receptor beta chain came from a study of Graves' ophthalmopathy and Graves' hyperthyroidism (dated by TCRdb to between 2018 and 2020). General notes on the study: A patient counted as having stable hyperthyroidism if there was no progression to ophthalmopathy within 18 months of follow-up. In 6 or 7 hyperthyroidism patients, T-cell repertoires of thyroid tissue and blood were compared. An independent validation cohort comprised some 19 hyperthyroidism patients and some 16 patients who later progressed from hyperthyroidism to ophthalmopathy. Following sampling, methimazole starting at 30 mg daily was administered to hyperthyroidism patients, and high-dose intravenous methylprednisolone was administered to ophthalmopathy patients. In total, around 140 blood samples were TCR-sequenced: roughly 45 ophthalmopathy, roughly 80 hyperthyroidism and roughly 17 hyperthyroidism-to-ophthalmopathy patients. TCR beta repertoire signatures were used to distinguish Graves' ophthalmopathy from Graves' hyperthyroidism and to predict progression to ophthalmopathy. A discovery set of 95 to 100 patients (more than 40 ophthalmopathy, 55 to 65 stable hyperthyroidism) was enrolled to explore V-J signatures distinguishing ophthalmopathy from hyperthyroidism. Findings and caveats that apply to the study as a whole: Most expanded thyroid clonotypes with frequency above 0.001 were also detected in blood, suggesting blood repertoires may reflect the thyroid immune response. In validation, the model predicted ophthalmopathy progression with about 71% sensitivity and 72.22% specificity; 12 predicted patients were CT-confirmed with GO in a median of approximately 6.5 months. In cross-validation, the 13-signature model distinguished ophthalmopathy from stable hyperthyroidism with approximately 88% sensitivity and 81% to 83% specificity, and in the test set the corresponding values were roughly 80% and 75%. Sample size was not statistically predetermined, and group allocation was not concealed from the investigators.

The hyperthyroidism patients were 18 to 65 years old and newly diagnosed, with a disease duration of less than 2 months. Patients with other autoimmune diseases, uncontrolled infections, pregnancy or lactation were excluded from the study. Diagnosis relied on clinical symptoms, serum thyroxine, TRAb, thyroid ultrasound and orbital computed tomography. Total RNA was extracted using Trizol reagent, and RNA quality was checked on an Agilent 2100 Bioanalyzer. Details on this clonotype: Its recognized antigen is unknown. No qualities accompany the bases; no much larger clone lies one base away.

For repertoire sequencing, the TCR beta CDR3 regions were amplified from RNA transcripts. The first round of RT-PCR was done with HTBI primers and the Qiagen OneStep RT-PCR kit, and was followed by a second round of multiplex PCR, then size selection and purification. Sequencing of the libraries was carried out on an Illumina HiSeq2000 in paired-end mode with 100 bp reads. As for the original processing: SOAPnuke was used to process the reads, throwing out any read that had adapters, had uncalled bases, had a mean Phred below 15, or lacked an exact constant-primer or identifier match. COPE v1.2.5 was used to merge high-quality paired reads. Each unique nucleotide sequence was defined as a clonotype, and clonotypes were aligned to IMGT TRB V, D and J references with MiTCR v1.1. Analysis was restricted to V-J combinations with a frequency above 0.0001, which covered roughly 99% of repertoires. A TCR clonal expansion and chaos score per V-J combination was defined as the ratio of F50 clonal expansion to chaos observed in the TCRdist matrix. Welch's t-statistics and random forest were used to narrow the features down to approximately 13 V-J combinations, which were then fed into a naive Bayes classifier. Thyroid-blood repertoire similarity was quantified with the Morisita-Horn index. The public reads were reprocessed in TCRdb via fastp at Q25 and MiXCR, keeping in-frame beta chains. Identical CDR3 proteins give one entry, which carries the most common genes and DNA. In this record, the V and J calls reflect TCRdb's handling and not the investigators' own analysis. The sample contains 500,000 to 700,000 distinct CDR3 sequences, under 40% of them found a single time. Jointly, the top ten make up 4% to 5% of the sample.

Spanning cysteine to phenylalanine, the CDR3 consists of 15 amino acids. CDR3 DNA only is kept here, 45 bases in frame from base 1. The V and J ends are trimmed by 1 base and 4 bases, leaving 13 bases between them. CDR1 SEHNR and CDR2 FQNEAQ are derived from the germline V gene (reference sequence). The receptor's source is an adult man with Graves' hyperthyroidism. The sequenced sample was peripheral blood or thyroid tissue (not recorded which). The sequence is built from TRBV7-9 and TRBJ1-2; the D gene is perhaps TRBD1, on 6 matching bases. This receptor has the CDR3 CASSLGRQDRYGYTF. In nucleotide form, the sequence is TGTGCCAGCAGCTTAGGGAGACAGGACCGCTATGGCTACACCTTC. Here the CDR3 is joined to the reference TRBV7-9 and TRBJ1-2 genes, and the full variable domain is: DTGVSQNPRHKITKRGQNVTFRCDPISEHNRLYWYRQTLGQGPEFLTYFQNEAQLEKSRLLSDRFSAERPKGSFSTLEIQRTEQGDSAMYLCASSLGRQDRYGYTFGSGTRLTVV.